These T cell receptor beta chains were read from a single sample in a study of T cell responses to AZD1222 COVID-19 vaccine. The protocol was immunoSEQ multiplex PCR, while the TCRdb copy is restricted to in-frame clones and leaves out a portion. The table lists some 110,000 clones, about 90% of them singletons. Material: peripheral blood, obtained on day 0 of AZD1222 vaccination. The receptor source for this set is an adult in good health. Each CDR3 is given with its conserved first and last residue. The order of the fields is clone size, D gene, V gene, J gene, CDR3 protein, CDR3 DNA. The D gene is left open where the match is weak. Clone size is not always given. Where it is, it says once, few, many or a class for expanded clones.

abundance: NA; d_gene: NA; v_gene: TRBV11-2; j_gene: TRBJ2-7; CDR3aa: CASSLGSYEQYF; CDR3nt: TGTGCCAGCAGCTTAGGGAGCTACGAGCAGTACTTC
abundance: NA; d_gene: TRBD2; v_gene: TRBV28; j_gene: TRBJ2-5; CDR3aa: CASRIFERGQETQYF; CDR3nt: TGTGCCAGCAGGATTTTCGAGCGGGGCCAAGAGACCCAGTACTTC
abundance: NA; d_gene: NA; v_gene: TRBV27; j_gene: TRBJ2-2; CDR3aa: CASSLGRLTGELFF; CDR3nt: TGTGCCAGCAGTTTGGGGAGGCTCACCGGGGAGCTGTTTTTT
abundance: NA; d_gene: NA; v_gene: TRBV4-1; j_gene: TRBJ1-2; CDR3aa: CASSLHPWANYGYTF; CDR3nt: TGCGCCAGCAGCCTACACCCCTGGGCTAACTATGGCTACACCTTC
abundance: NA; d_gene: TRBD1; v_gene: TRBV18; j_gene: TRBJ1-1; CDR3aa: CASSPTGEAEAFF; CDR3nt: TGTGCCAGCTCACCTACAGGGGAGGCTGAAGCTTTCTTT
abundance: NA; d_gene: TRBD2; v_gene: TRBV9; j_gene: TRBJ2-7; CDR3aa: CASSGRTSGGASGEQYF; CDR3nt: TGTGCCAGCAGCGGACGGACTAGCGGGGGGGCCTCGGGTGAGCAGTACTTC
abundance: NA; d_gene: TRBD1; v_gene: TRBV5-1; j_gene: TRBJ1-2; CDR3aa: CASSWGSPGTDFGYTF; CDR3nt: TGCGCCAGCAGCTGGGGATCTCCCGGGACAGACTTTGGCTACACCTTC
abundance: NA; d_gene: NA; v_gene: TRBV7-2; j_gene: TRBJ2-5; CDR3aa: CASSFRGARETQYF; CDR3nt: TGTGCCAGCAGCTTCCGGGGGGCCAGGGAGACCCAGTACTTC
abundance: NA; d_gene: TRBD1; v_gene: TRBV20-1; j_gene: TRBJ2-5; CDR3aa: CSASYDRAETQYF; CDR3nt: TGCAGTGCTAGTTACGACAGGGCAGAGACCCAGTACTTC
abundance: NA; d_gene: NA; v_gene: TRBV28; j_gene: TRBJ1-4; CDR3aa: CASSLWTSGAEKLFF; CDR3nt: TGTGCCAGCAGTTTATGGACCTCAGGCGCTGAAAAACTGTTTTTT
abundance: once; d_gene: TRBD1; v_gene: TRBV28; j_gene: TRBJ1-3; CDR3aa: CASSSRTGGHSGNTIYF; CDR3nt: TGTGCCAGCAGTTCCCGGACAGGGGGTCACTCTGGAAACACCATATATTTT
abundance: NA; d_gene: NA; v_gene: TRBV28; j_gene: TRBJ2-3; CDR3aa: CASSSDTWTQGTDTQYF; CDR3nt: TGTGCCAGCAGTTCGGACACCTGGACCCAGGGCACAGATACGCAGTATTTT
abundance: once; d_gene: NA; v_gene: TRBV28; j_gene: TRBJ2-1; CDR3aa: CASLTRVRSYNEQFF; CDR3nt: TGTGCCAGCTTGACGCGGGTTCGCTCCTACAATGAGCAGTTCTTC
abundance: NA; d_gene: TRBD1; v_gene: TRBV30; j_gene: TRBJ1-5; CDR3aa: CAWSVGQGGGQPQHF; CDR3nt: TGTGCCTGGAGTGTAGGTCAGGGGGGCGGTCAGCCCCAGCATTTT
abundance: NA; d_gene: TRBD1; v_gene: TRBV6-5; j_gene: TRBJ1-2; CDR3aa: CASTLGTAINYGYTF; CDR3nt: TGTGCCAGCACCTTGGGGACAGCGATTAACTATGGCTACACCTTC
abundance: NA; d_gene: TRBD2; v_gene: TRBV28; j_gene: TRBJ2-7; CDR3aa: CASSLGTSGLYEQYF; CDR3nt: TGTGCCAGCAGTTTAGGGACTAGCGGACTATACGAGCAGTACTTC
abundance: NA; d_gene: TRBD2; v_gene: TRBV3-1/TRBV3-2; j_gene: TRBJ2-3; CDR3aa: CASSVGGGSTDTQYF; CDR3nt: TGTGCCAGCAGCGTCGGCGGGGGAAGCACAGATACGCAGTATTTT
abundance: NA; d_gene: TRBD2; v_gene: TRBV14; j_gene: TRBJ2-5; CDR3aa: CASSRLGLAAPGAQYF; CDR3nt: TGTGCCAGCAGCCGATTGGGACTAGCGGCTCCGGGGGCCCAGTACTTC
abundance: NA; d_gene: NA; v_gene: TRBV7-2; j_gene: TRBJ2-6; CDR3aa: CASRLQGGGANVLTF; CDR3nt: TGTGCCAGCAGGTTACAGGGCGGAGGGGCCAACGTCCTGACTTTC
abundance: NA; d_gene: NA; v_gene: TRBV18; j_gene: TRBJ2-7; CDR3aa: CASSPVSLYEQYF; CDR3nt: TGTGCCAGCTCACCAGTCTCCCTCTACGAGCAGTACTTC
abundance: NA; d_gene: TRBD1; v_gene: TRBV19; j_gene: TRBJ1-1; CDR3aa: CASSPRQGGTEAFF; CDR3nt: TGTGCCAGTAGTCCCCGACAGGGAGGTACTGAAGCTTTCTTT
abundance: NA; d_gene: NA; v_gene: TRBV6-5; j_gene: TRBJ2-7; CDR3aa: CASSYVFSPSYEQYF; CDR3nt: TGTGCCAGCAGTTACGTTTTTTCCCCCTCCTACGAGCAGTACTTC
abundance: NA; d_gene: NA; v_gene: TRBV7-2; j_gene: TRBJ2-1; CDR3aa: CASSSVKSSYNEQFF; CDR3nt: TGTGCCAGCAGCTCCGTCAAGAGCTCCTACAATGAGCAGTTCTTC
abundance: NA; d_gene: TRBD1; v_gene: TRBV3-1/TRBV3-2; j_gene: TRBJ2-2; CDR3aa: CASSQGRGASRQGAGGELFF; CDR3nt: TGTGCCAGCAGCCAAGGTCGAGGGGCAAGTCGCCAGGGGGCTGGCGGGGAGCTGTTTTTT
abundance: NA; d_gene: TRBD2; v_gene: TRBV9; j_gene: TRBJ2-7; CDR3aa: CASSVARTSGRLEQYF; CDR3nt: TGTGCCAGCAGCGTAGCCCGGACTAGCGGGAGACTCGAGCAGTACTTC
abundance: NA; d_gene: NA; v_gene: TRBV5-1; j_gene: TRBJ1-6; CDR3aa: CASSLVQNYNSPLHF; CDR3nt: TGCGCCAGCAGCTTGGTTCAGAATTATAATTCACCCCTCCACTTT
abundance: NA; d_gene: TRBD1; v_gene: TRBV5-6; j_gene: TRBJ1-3; CDR3aa: CASSLGQGSNTIYF; CDR3nt: TGTGCCAGCAGCTTGGGACAGGGAAGTAACACCATATATTTT
abundance: NA; d_gene: TRBD1; v_gene: TRBV6-6; j_gene: TRBJ2-7; CDR3aa: CASSQPGTGNWVTEQYF; CDR3nt: TGTGCCAGCAGTCAACCGGGGACAGGGAATTGGGTAACGGAGCAGTACTTC
abundance: NA; d_gene: NA; v_gene: TRBV19; j_gene: TRBJ1-2; CDR3aa: CASSAYERGYTF; CDR3nt: TGTGCCAGTAGTGCTTATGAGCGGGGCTACACCTTC